This TCR beta chain was observed in a study of shared clonotypes between healthy human individuals. The protocol was immunoSEQ multiplex PCR, while the TCRdb copy is restricted to in-frame clones and leaves out a portion. The table has some 2,500,000 clones, approximately 94% seen once. In the CD4+ fraction, cells were divided into CD45RA+ naive and CD45RA-negative memory subsets. The CDR3 contains 15 residues. The trim removed 0 bases at V and 3 bases at J, leaving 3 bases unmatched. Germline CDR1 reads SGHDN; CDR2 reads FVKESK. Study outcomes and limitations: When naive CD4 clonotypes were compared across several donors, roughly 4.9% were shared.

For this clone: The antigen remains unidentified.

This receptor was taken from a young man in good health. Some clones in this sample may be carry-over from other donors' samples. Sequencing was carried out using naive CD4+ T cells from PBMCs. Subset meaning: CD45RA+ positively selected. The chain employs TRBV14 and TRBJ1-1, with TRBD1 matching 8 bases. CDR3 nucleotides: TGTGCCAGCAGCCAAGATCCAGGGGGCTACACTGAAGCTTTCTTT. Translated: CASSQDPGGYTEAFF.